A selection of T cell receptor beta chains follows, all from one sample in a study of T cell responses to AZD1222 COVID-19 vaccine. Sequencing was performed with immunoSEQ multiplex PCR; in TCRdb, only in-frame clones are kept and a portion is missing. The sample carries about 110,000 clones, 82% recorded once. The sequencing used peripheral blood, collected on day 0 of AZD1222 vaccination. These receptors were obtained from an adult in good health. CDR3s include the opening cysteine and the closing phenylalanine or tryptophan. Fields, in order: clone size, D gene, V gene, J gene, CDR3 protein, CDR3 DNA. D genes are given only for firm matches. Not all rows give a size; the values are once, few, many and, for expanded clones, a class.

clone_size: once; d_call: TRBD1; v_call: TRBV9; j_call: TRBJ1-2; cdr3_aa: CASSVGTGYGYTF; cdr3_nt: TGTGCCAGCAGCGTAGGGACAGGGTATGGCTACACCTTC
clone_size: .; d_call: TRBD2; v_call: TRBV5-1; j_call: TRBJ2-1; cdr3_aa: CASSFREGSYNEQFF; cdr3_nt: TGCGCCAGCAGCTTCCGGGAGGGGTCCTACAATGAGCAGTTCTTC
clone_size: .; d_call: .; v_call: TRBV6-5; j_call: TRBJ1-1; cdr3_aa: CASNLRGGITEAFF; cdr3_nt: TGTGCCAGCAATCTCCGGGGGGGTATCACTGAAGCTTTCTTT
clone_size: .; d_call: .; v_call: TRBV6-2/TRBV6-3; j_call: TRBJ2-5; cdr3_aa: CASSLLAWETQYF; cdr3_nt: TGTGCCAGCAGTCTACTCGCCTGGGAAACCCAGTACTTC
clone_size: few; d_call: TRBD2; v_call: TRBV5-1; j_call: TRBJ2-1; cdr3_aa: CASSLGTSGGYNEQFF; cdr3_nt: TGCGCCAGCAGCCTGGGGACTAGCGGGGGATACAATGAGCAGTTCTTC
clone_size: .; d_call: TRBD2; v_call: TRBV12-3/TRBV12-4; j_call: TRBJ2-5; cdr3_aa: CASRGGRLGTQYF; cdr3_nt: TGTGCCAGCAGGGGCGGGAGGCTCGGGACCCAGTACTTC
clone_size: .; d_call: TRBD1; v_call: TRBV29-1; j_call: TRBJ2-1; cdr3_aa: CSVGGQYNEQFF; cdr3_nt: TGCAGCGTTGGGGGACAGTACAATGAGCAGTTCTTC
clone_size: .; d_call: TRBD1; v_call: TRBV6-4; j_call: TRBJ1-5; cdr3_aa: CASHPPGQVHGNQPQHF; cdr3_nt: TGTGCCAGTCATCCCCCGGGACAGGTCCATGGCAATCAGCCCCAGCATTTT
clone_size: .; d_call: TRBD2; v_call: TRBV2; j_call: TRBJ2-2; cdr3_aa: CASSGTSGGVSGELFF; cdr3_nt: TGTGCCAGCAGCGGTACTAGCGGGGGGGTCTCCGGGGAGCTGTTTTTT
clone_size: .; d_call: .; v_call: TRBV5-1; j_call: TRBJ1-2; cdr3_aa: CASSFGGAGRDGYTF; cdr3_nt: TGCGCCAGCAGCTTTGGTGGGGCAGGGAGGGATGGCTACACCTTC
clone_size: .; d_call: .; v_call: TRBV12-3/TRBV12-4; j_call: TRBJ1-2; cdr3_aa: CASSPDLLYGYTF; cdr3_nt: TGTGCCAGCAGTCCCGACCTACTCTATGGCTACACCTTC
clone_size: .; d_call: .; v_call: TRBV12-5; j_call: TRBJ1-1; cdr3_aa: CASGVDRYTEAFF; cdr3_nt: TGTGCTAGTGGTGTTGACAGATACACTGAAGCTTTCTTT
clone_size: .; d_call: .; v_call: TRBV19; j_call: TRBJ1-1; cdr3_aa: CASSIDWSDEAFF; cdr3_nt: TGTGCCAGTAGTATAGATTGGTCGGATGAAGCTTTCTTT
clone_size: .; d_call: .; v_call: TRBV5-1; j_call: TRBJ1-2; cdr3_aa: CASSLSPLDYGYTF; cdr3_nt: TGCGCCAGCAGCTTAAGTCCCTTGGACTATGGCTACACCTTC
clone_size: .; d_call: TRBD1; v_call: TRBV7-8; j_call: TRBJ2-7; cdr3_aa: CASSITGAYEQYF; cdr3_nt: TGTGCCAGCAGCATCACAGGGGCCTACGAGCAGTACTTC
clone_size: .; d_call: .; v_call: TRBV10-3; j_call: TRBJ2-3; cdr3_aa: CAITYSPGGHSDTQYF; cdr3_nt: TGTGCCATCACGTATTCCCCGGGGGGCCATTCAGATACGCAGTATTTT
clone_size: .; d_call: TRBD1; v_call: TRBV18; j_call: TRBJ2-7; cdr3_aa: CASSPGPGQGSGSYEQYF; cdr3_nt: TGTGCCAGCTCACCGGGACCGGGACAGGGATCAGGCTCCTACGAGCAGTACTTC
clone_size: .; d_call: .; v_call: TRBV14; j_call: TRBJ1-2; cdr3_aa: CASSQGSGDYGYTF; cdr3_nt: TGTGCCAGCAGCCAAGGATCAGGGGACTATGGCTACACCTTC
clone_size: few; d_call: TRBD1; v_call: TRBV4-1; j_call: TRBJ2-6; cdr3_aa: CASSQDGGQGRPGANVLTF; cdr3_nt: TGCGCCAGCAGCCAAGACGGGGGACAGGGACGCCCTGGGGCCAACGTCCTGACTTTC
clone_size: .; d_call: .; v_call: TRBV7-9; j_call: TRBJ1-1; cdr3_aa: CASSLQTGTKAFF; cdr3_nt: TGTGCCAGCAGCTTACAAACCGGGACAAAAGCTTTCTTT
clone_size: .; d_call: .; v_call: TRBV27; j_call: TRBJ2-7; cdr3_aa: CASSLRGAPNTYEQYF; cdr3_nt: TGTGCCAGCAGCCTTCGGGGGGCCCCAAATACCTACGAGCAGTACTTC
clone_size: .; d_call: .; v_call: TRBV7-3; j_call: TRBJ2-1; cdr3_aa: CASSPQLGGEQFF; cdr3_nt: TGTGCCAGCAGCCCCCAGTTAGGAGGCGAGCAGTTCTTC